This T cell receptor beta chain was documented in a study of technical replicates of blood from a few donors. The method was immunoSEQ multiplex PCR; TCRdb's version includes in-frame clones alone and lacks a portion of them. The sample lists nearly 80,000 clones; 90% to 95% were seen once. The sample holds one count of this clone. The CDR3 totals 20 residues. Germline assignment: CDR1 GTSNPN and CDR2 SVGIG (reference sequence). The V gene end was trimmed by 2 bases and the J gene end by 0 bases; junction bases not matched to a gene: 18. The rearrangement links TRBV30 to TRBJ1-4, with 7 nucleotides matching TRBD1. The source material was T cells isolated from PBMCs. The sequence derives from a human donor in good health. The DNA of the CDR3 is TGTGCCTGGAGTCGTTACGCCCAGACAGGGTTACCGTCAACTAATGAAAAACTGTTTTTT. Translation: CAWSRYAQTGLPSTNEKLFF.